Listed here is a single TCR beta chain. No antigen is known for it. This sample is part of a study of cytotoxic CD8 clonotypes in ibrutinib-treated CLL. Study as a whole: Each sample contained, on average, just over 250,000 productive templates and tens of thousands of productive rearrangements.

Whole-study results and caveats: Having risen at ibrutinib response, clonality had fallen back toward baseline by progression.

Measured with immunoSEQ multiplex PCR; TCRdb has only the in-frame clones, and not every one. The sample consists of tens of thousands of clones, almost 70% of them appearing once. CDR3 length: 12 amino acids. Germline V gene lookup returns CDR1 SGHNT and CDR2 YENEEA. V lost 3 bases, J lost 5 bases, and 4 bases lay in between. V usage is TRBV11-3 and J usage is TRBJ2-2; D gene unclear. This sample comprised PBMCs, obtained after 12 months of ibrutinib treatment. The source of this sequence is a human donor with chronic lymphocytic leukemia. Written as DNA, the CDR3 is TGTGCCAGCAGCTTGGCTACCGGGGAGCTGTTTTTT. Translation: CASSLATGELFF.